This paragraph covers one T cell receptor (beta chain) sequence. This entry belongs to a study of blood T cell repertoires in COVID-19. Turning to the study itself: There were acute and convalescent COVID-19 samples, and they came from the United States, Italy and Spain. The cDNA or gDNA used as material had been derived from T cells, B-cell-depleted T cells, or PBMCs.

This CDR3 is 15 amino acids long. V lost 0 bases and J lost 6; bases outside the gene matches: 6. Germline values: CDR1 SGHVS, CDR2 FNYEAQ. Per the study methods: Researchers report that nucleated cell counts were estimated from reference gene primer amplification. The protocol was immunoSEQ multiplex PCR, while the TCRdb copy is restricted to in-frame clones and leaves out a portion. That table is the source of V, J and clone size, and D and trimming were worked out from the DNA. The data show roughly 150,000 clones, 60% to 80% seen once. Sequenced input: peripheral blood. V is TRBV7-6 and J is TRBJ2-7, with 9 bases aligning to TRBD1. The clonotype was recovered from an older man with acute or convalescent COVID-19. This CDR3 reads CASSLAPGQGREQYF. CDR3 nucleotide sequence: TGTGCCAGCAGCTTAGCTCCGGGACAGGGACGCGAGCAGTACTTC.